This T cell receptor beta chain was recovered during a study of T cells in localized non-small cell lung cancer. Study-wide results and limits: The study sequenced only one region of the tumor. As a result, intratumor heterogeneity could not be excluded and remains possible. Higher blood T cell density went with longer overall survival. Median detection of top 100 tumor clones in adjacent lung was 57 clones. Of the tissues analyzed, uninvolved adjacent lung showed maximal T cell clonality, greater than tumor.

The CDR3 totals 15 residues. V gave up 6 bases and J gave up 2 bases; unmatched junction bases: 4. The germline V gene has CDR1 MNHNY and CDR2 SVGAGI (reference sequence). TCRdb's copy holds only in-frame clones and misses some; the assay was immunoSEQ multiplex PCR. The sample has 45,000 or so clones, 75% to 95% seen once. This clone came up once. Its antigen remains unknown. The sequence was collected from a woman aged 35 to 69 with stage II lung adenocarcinoma. The V call is TRBV6-6, the J call TRBJ2-3; 11 positions match TRBD2. This specimen consisted of PBMCs, obtained before any cancer treatment. The CDR3 is CASRGLAETTDTQYF. The CDR3 DNA is TGTGCCAGCAGGGGACTAGCGGAGACCACAGATACGCAGTATTTT.